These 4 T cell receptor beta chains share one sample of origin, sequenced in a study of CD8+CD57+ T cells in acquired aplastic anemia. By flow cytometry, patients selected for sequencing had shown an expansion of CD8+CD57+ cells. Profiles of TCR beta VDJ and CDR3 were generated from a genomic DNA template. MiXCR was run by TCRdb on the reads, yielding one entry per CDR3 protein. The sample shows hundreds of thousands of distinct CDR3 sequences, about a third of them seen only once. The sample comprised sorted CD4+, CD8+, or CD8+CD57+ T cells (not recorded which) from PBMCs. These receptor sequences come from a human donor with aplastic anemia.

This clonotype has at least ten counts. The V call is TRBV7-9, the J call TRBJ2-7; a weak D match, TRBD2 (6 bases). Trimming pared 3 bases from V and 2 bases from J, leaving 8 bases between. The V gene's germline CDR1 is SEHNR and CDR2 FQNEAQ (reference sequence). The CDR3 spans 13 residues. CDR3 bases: TGTGCCAGCAGCTTGGGCGGGACCTACGAGCAGTACTTC. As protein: CASSLGGTYEQYF. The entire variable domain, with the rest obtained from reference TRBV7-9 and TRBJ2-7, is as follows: DTGVSQNPRHKITKRGQNVTFRCDPISEHNRLYWYRQTLGQGPEFLTYFQNEAQLEKSRLLSDRFSAERPKGSFSTLEIQRTEQGDSAMYLCASSLGGTYEQYFGPGTRLTVT.

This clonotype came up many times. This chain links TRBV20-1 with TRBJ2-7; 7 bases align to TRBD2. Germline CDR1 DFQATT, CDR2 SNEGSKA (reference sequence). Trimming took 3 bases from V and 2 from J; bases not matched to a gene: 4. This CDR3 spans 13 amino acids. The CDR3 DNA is TGCAGTGCTAGTGGGGAGGGGACCTACGAGCAGTACTTC. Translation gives CSASGEGTYEQYF.

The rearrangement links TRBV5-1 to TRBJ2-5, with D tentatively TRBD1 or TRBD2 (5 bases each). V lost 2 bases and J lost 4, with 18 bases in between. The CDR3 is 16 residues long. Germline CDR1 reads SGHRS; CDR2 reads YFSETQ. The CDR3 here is CASSFLVGTTRETQYF. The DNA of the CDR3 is TGCGCCAGCAGCTTTTTAGTCGGGACCACGAGAGAGACCCAGTACTTC.

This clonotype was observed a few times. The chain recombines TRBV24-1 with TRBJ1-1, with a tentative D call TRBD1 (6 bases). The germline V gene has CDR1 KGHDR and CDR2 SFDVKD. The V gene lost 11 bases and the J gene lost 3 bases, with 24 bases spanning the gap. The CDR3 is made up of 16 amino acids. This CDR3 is CASSLDGGRGDTEAFF. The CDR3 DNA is TGTGCCAGCAGCTTAGACGGCGGGAGGGGGGACACTGAAGCTTTCTTT.